This paragraph covers one T cell receptor (beta chain) sequence. As yet, its antigen is unknown. With V trimmed by 5 bases and J by 10 bases, 14 bases remained unmatched. Looked up from germline, CDR1 is LNHDA and CDR2 is SQIVND (reference sequence). The CDR3 length is 16 residues. Produced via immunoSEQ multiplex PCR; TCRdb's table is partial and in-frame only. The sample lists around 1.4 million clones; less than 99% were seen once. The record originates from a study of shared clonotypes between healthy human individuals. Study results and caveats: Read depth was anticipated to influence clonotype sharing among donors. Across subsets, estimated richness was generally greater for naive than for memory populations.

Caucasian adults residing in Nashville, Tennessee made up all the donors. The J gene is TRBJ2-1, the V gene TRBV19, with TRBD1 matching over 10 bases. This clonotype was obtained from a man between 25 and 39 years old in good health. The sample was naive CD4+ T cells sorted from blood. Regarding subset: CD45RA+ positively selected. The chain's CDR3 is CASSFPPGTGVKEQFF. In DNA form, the CDR3 reads TGTGCCAGTAGTTTTCCCCCCGGGACAGGGGTCAAAGAGCAGTTCTTC. The whole variable domain, remainder taken from reference TRBV19 and TRBJ2-1, is DGGITQSPKYLFRKEGQNVTLSCEQNLNHDAMYWYRQDPGQGLRLIYYSQIVNDFQKGDIAEGYSVSREKKESFPLTVTSAQKNPTAFYLCASSFPPGTGVKEQFFGPGTRLTVL.